This TCR beta chain was documented in a study of response to subunit inactivated influenza vaccine. TCRdb reprocessed the RT-PCR reads via MiXCR and lists one record per CDR3 protein. In the table there are 150,000 to 200,000 distinct CDR3 sequences, around 12% of which are singletons. The CDR3 sequence is 16 residues long. Germline V lookup: CDR1 MGHRA, CDR2 YSYEKL. V lost 4 bases to trimming and J lost 3 bases, with 18 bases between them. Only a few counts were recorded for this clonotype. These data also formed part of another study, on T cells expressing NK-cell markers. From that report: UMIs accompanied the 5'RACE template switching by which TCR beta cDNA was made.

The rearrangement links TRBV4-1 to TRBJ1-1; a weak D match, TRBD1 (5 bases). The clonotype was recovered from a man over 45 who received an inactivated influenza vaccine. The source material was CD8+ T cells sorted from PBMCs, sampled approximately 13 days after vaccination. CDR3 sequence: CASSRRKTGGDTEAFF. The CDR3 bases are TGCGCCAGCAGCCGAAGAAAAACAGGCGGGGACACTGAAGCTTTCTTT.